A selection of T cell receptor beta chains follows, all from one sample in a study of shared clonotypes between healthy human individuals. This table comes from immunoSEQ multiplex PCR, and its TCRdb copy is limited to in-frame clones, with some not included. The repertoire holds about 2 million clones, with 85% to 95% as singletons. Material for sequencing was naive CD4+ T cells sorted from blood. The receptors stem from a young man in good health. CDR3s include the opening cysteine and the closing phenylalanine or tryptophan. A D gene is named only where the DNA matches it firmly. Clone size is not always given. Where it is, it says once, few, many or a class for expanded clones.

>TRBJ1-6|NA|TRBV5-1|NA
CASSLNWGHNSPLHF
TGCGCCAGCAGCTTGAATTGGGGGCATAATTCACCCCTCCACTTT
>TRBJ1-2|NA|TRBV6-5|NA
CASSYRAGYGYTF
TGTGCCAGCAGTTACAGGGCTGGCTATGGCTACACCTTC
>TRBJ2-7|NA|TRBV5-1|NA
CASRPDEAGAHEQYF
TGCGCCAGCAGGCCGGATGAAGCAGGGGCTCACGAGCAGTACTTC
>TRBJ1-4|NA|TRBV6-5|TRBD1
CASSYRQGLEKLFF
TGTGCCAGCAGTTACAGACAGGGCCTGGAAAAACTGTTTTTT
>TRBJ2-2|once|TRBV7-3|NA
CASSAGLNTGELFF
TGTGCCAGCAGCGCGGGACTTAACACCGGGGAGCTGTTTTTT
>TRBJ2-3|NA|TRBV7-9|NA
CASSLEWDTQYF
TGTGCCAGCAGCTTAGAGTGGGATACGCAGTATTTT
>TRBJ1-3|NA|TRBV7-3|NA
CASSRGSGNTIYF
TGTGCCAGCAGCAGGGGCTCTGGAAACACCATATATTTT
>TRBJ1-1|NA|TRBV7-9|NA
CASSLGQGDTEAFF
TGTGCCAGCAGCTTAGGGCAGGGAGACACTGAAGCTTTCTTT
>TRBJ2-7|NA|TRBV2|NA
CASSEVRTDGEQYF
TGTGCCAGCAGTGAAGTTAGAACCGATGGGGAGCAGTACTTC
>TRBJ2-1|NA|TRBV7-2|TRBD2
CASSLVTTSGAHEQFF
TGTGCCAGCAGCTTAGTGACGACTAGCGGAGCTCATGAGCAGTTCTTC
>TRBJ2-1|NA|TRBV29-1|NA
CSGNRISDYNEQFF
TGCAGCGGCAATAGGATTTCCGACTACAATGAGCAGTTCTTC
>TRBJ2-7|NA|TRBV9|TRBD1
CASSSEPGTGIEQYF
TGTGCCAGCAGCTCAGAACCGGGGACAGGGATCGAGCAGTACTTC
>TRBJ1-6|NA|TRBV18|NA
CASSPPGQYNSPLHF
TGTGCCAGCTCACCGCCAGGACAATATAATTCACCCCTCCACTTT
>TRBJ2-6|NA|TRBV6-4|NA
CASSEWAGANVLTF
TGTGCCAGCAGTGAATGGGCTGGGGCCAACGTCCTGACTTTC
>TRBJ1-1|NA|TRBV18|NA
CASSTQSMNTEAFF
TGTGCCAGCTCGACCCAAAGTATGAACACTGAAGCTTTCTTT
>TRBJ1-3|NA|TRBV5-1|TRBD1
CASSTGQAPNSGNTIYF
TGCGCCAGCAGCACCGGACAGGCCCCTAACTCTGGAAACACCATATATTTT
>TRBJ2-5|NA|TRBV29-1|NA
CSVGAGIYETQYF
TGCAGCGTTGGTGCAGGGATTTATGAGACCCAGTACTTC
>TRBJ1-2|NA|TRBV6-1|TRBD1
CASSGYRGSYGYTF
TGTGCCAGCAGTGGTTACAGGGGGAGCTATGGCTACACCTTC
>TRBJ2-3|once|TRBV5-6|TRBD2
CASSSAGVPDTQYF
TGTGCCAGCAGCTCAGCGGGAGTTCCAGATACGCAGTATTTT
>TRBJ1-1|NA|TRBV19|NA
CASSKQLNTEAFF
TGTGCCAGTAGTAAACAGTTGAACACTGAAGCTTTCTTT
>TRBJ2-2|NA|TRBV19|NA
CASRGTQNTGELFF
TGTGCCAGTAGGGGGACTCAGAACACCGGGGAGCTGTTTTTT
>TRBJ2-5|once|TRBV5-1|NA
CASRSSNQETQYF
TGCGCCAGCAGGTCCTCGAACCAAGAGACCCAGTACTTC
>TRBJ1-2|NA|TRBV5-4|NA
CASRSTGTGLGGYTF
TGTGCCAGCAGATCGACCGGTACCGGTCTGGGTGGCTACACCTTC
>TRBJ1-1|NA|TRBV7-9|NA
CASTSNRGTEAFF
TGTGCCAGCACGTCGAATCGGGGTACTGAAGCTTTCTTT
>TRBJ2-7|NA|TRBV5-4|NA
CASSLGGSSWASYEQYF
TGTGCCAGCAGCTTGGGGGGTAGCAGCTGGGCCTCCTACGAGCAGTACTTC
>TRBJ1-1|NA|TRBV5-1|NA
CASSLGGSNTEAFF
TGCGCCAGCAGCTTGGGCGGATCGAACACTGAAGCTTTCTTT
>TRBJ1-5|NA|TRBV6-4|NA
CASSNSRYNQPQHF
TGTGCCAGCAGTAACTCCAGGTACAATCAGCCCCAGCATTTT
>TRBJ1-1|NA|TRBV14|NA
CASSQGLDTEAFF
TGTGCCAGCAGCCAGGGGTTGGACACTGAAGCTTTCTTT
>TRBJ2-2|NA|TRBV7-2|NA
CASSSGVNTGELFF
TGTGCCAGCAGCTCAGGGGTAAACACCGGGGAGCTGTTTTTT
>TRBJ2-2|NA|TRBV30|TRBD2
CAWSGTSGRAVKGTGELFF
TGTGCCTGGAGTGGGACTAGCGGGAGGGCCGTTAAGGGCACCGGGGAGCTGTTTTTT
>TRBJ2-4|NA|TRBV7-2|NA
CASSFRRGLAKNIQYF
TGTGCCAGCAGCTTCCGGAGGGGATTAGCCAAAAACATTCAGTACTTC
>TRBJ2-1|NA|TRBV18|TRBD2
CASSPLAGGGNEQFF
TGTGCCAGCTCACCACTAGCGGGGGGTGGCAATGAGCAGTTCTTC
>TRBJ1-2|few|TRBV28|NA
CASSDQYGYTF
TGTGCCAGCAGCGACCAATATGGCTACACCTTC
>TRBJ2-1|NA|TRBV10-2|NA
CASSEPQSQLWGSSYNEQFF
TGCGCCAGCAGTGAGCCCCAGTCGCAGTTGTGGGGCAGCTCCTACAATGAGCAGTTCTTC
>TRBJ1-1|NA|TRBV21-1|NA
CASTGAFTMKAFF
TGTGCCAGCACCGGAGCATTTACTATGAAGGCTTTCTTT
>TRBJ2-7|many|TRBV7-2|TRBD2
CASSQLAGGPYEQYF
TGTGCCAGCAGCCAATTAGCGGGAGGGCCCTACGAGCAGTACTTC
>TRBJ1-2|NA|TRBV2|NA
CASGIRPNYGYTF
TGTGCCAGCGGGATCCGACCTAACTATGGCTACACCTTC
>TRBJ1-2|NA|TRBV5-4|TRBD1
CASSEVDRAYGYTF
TGTGCCAGCAGTGAGGTGGACAGGGCTTATGGCTACACCTTC
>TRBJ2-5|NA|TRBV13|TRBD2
CASSLYSGVRVKETQYF
TGTGCCAGCAGCTTATACAGCGGGGTAAGGGTCAAAGAGACCCAGTACTTC
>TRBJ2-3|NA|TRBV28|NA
CASSPLDTLPDTQYF
TGTGCCAGCAGCCCCCTTGACACCCTCCCAGATACGCAGTATTTT
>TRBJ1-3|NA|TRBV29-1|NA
CSVRDGGSNTIYF
TGCAGCGTACGGGACGGCGGCTCTAACACCATATATTTT
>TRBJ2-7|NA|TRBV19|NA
CASSTPGGPGGYEQYF
TGTGCCAGTAGTACCCCCGGGGGTCCCGGCGGATACGAGCAGTACTTC
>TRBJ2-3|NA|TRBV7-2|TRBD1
CASSLGPTGGTDTQYF
TGTGCCAGCAGCTTAGGTCCGACAGGGGGGACAGATACGCAGTATTTT
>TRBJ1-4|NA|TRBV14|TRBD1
CASSRRQGTEKLFF
TGTGCCAGCAGCCGAAGACAGGGTACCGAAAAACTGTTTTTT